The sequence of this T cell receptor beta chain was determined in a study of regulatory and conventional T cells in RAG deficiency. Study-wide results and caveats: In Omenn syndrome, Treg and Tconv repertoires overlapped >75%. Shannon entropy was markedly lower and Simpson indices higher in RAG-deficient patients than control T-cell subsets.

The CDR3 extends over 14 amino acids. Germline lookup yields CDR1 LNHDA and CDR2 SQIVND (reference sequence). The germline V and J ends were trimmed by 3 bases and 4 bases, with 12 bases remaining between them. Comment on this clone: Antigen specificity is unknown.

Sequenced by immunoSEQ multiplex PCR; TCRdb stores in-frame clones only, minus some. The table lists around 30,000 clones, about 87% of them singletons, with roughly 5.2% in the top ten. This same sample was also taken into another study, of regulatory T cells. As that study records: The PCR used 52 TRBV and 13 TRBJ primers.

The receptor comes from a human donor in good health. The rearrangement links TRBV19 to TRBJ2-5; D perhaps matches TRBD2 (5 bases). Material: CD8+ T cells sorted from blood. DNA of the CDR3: TGTGCCAGTAGTATCTATGGAAGCGGAGAGACCCAGTACTTC. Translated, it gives CASSIYGSGETQYF.